These T cell receptor beta chains were read from a single sample in a study of blood T cell repertoires in COVID-19. The assay was immunoSEQ multiplex PCR, and TCRdb's table has in-frame clones only and misses some. Among some 240,000 clones listed, 88% were seen once. The specimen sequenced was peripheral blood. The receptors come from a woman between 65 and 79 years old with COVID-19, enrolled during active disease. CDR3s include the opening cysteine and the closing phenylalanine or tryptophan. D genes are given only for firm matches. A row's size may be missing; if present it is once, few, many or a size class.

TRBV12-3/TRBV12-4	NA	NA	TRBJ2-7	CASSLYYEQYF	TGTGCCAGCAGTTTATACTACGAGCAGTACTTC
TRBV28	NA	NA	TRBJ1-2	CASSLTGPYGYTF	TGTGCCAGCAGTTTAACAGGTCCTTATGGCTACACCTTC
TRBV5-3	NA	TRBD2	TRBJ2-3	CARSLSASGRLDTQYF	TGTGCCAGAAGCTTGAGTGCGAGCGGGAGGTTAGATACGCAGTATTTT
TRBV4-1	NA	TRBD1	TRBJ1-2	CASSQDTQTGGKGYTF	TGCGCCAGCAGCCAAGATACCCAGACAGGGGGCAAAGGCTACACCTTC
TRBV4-2	NA	TRBD1	TRBJ2-5	CASSQALGGAGQETQYF	TGTGCCAGCAGCCAAGCGTTAGGGGGCGCGGGCCAAGAGACCCAGTACTTC
TRBV14	NA	TRBD2	TRBJ2-7	CASSQATGGPYEQYF	TGTGCCAGCAGCCAAGCGACGGGAGGTCCCTACGAGCAGTACTTC
TRBV6-5	NA	NA	TRBJ1-1	CASSYSPGDTEAFF	TGTGCCAGCAGTTACTCGCCCGGGGACACTGAAGCTTTCTTT
TRBV10-3	NA	NA	TRBJ2-2	CAISSVGSTGELFF	TGTGCCATCAGTTCTGTCGGGTCCACCGGGGAGCTGTTTTTT
TRBV5-1	NA	TRBD2	TRBJ2-7	CASSATSGPAREQYF	TGCGCCAGCAGCGCGACTAGCGGGCCGGCGAGAGAGCAGTACTTC
TRBV5-1	NA	NA	TRBJ2-5	CASSLGQGIQETQYF	TGCGCCAGCAGCTTGGGGCAGGGAATTCAAGAGACCCAGTACTTC
TRBV5-1	NA	TRBD2	TRBJ2-3	CASRLVAGVKDTQYF	TGCGCCAGCAGGCTTGTCGCGGGAGTTAAGGATACGCAGTATTTT
TRBV15	NA	NA	TRBJ1-1	CATSGDIDREAFF	TGTGCCACCAGCGGAGACATCGACAGAGAAGCTTTCTTT
TRBV29-1	NA	NA	TRBJ1-6	CSVEETRDSPLHF	TGCAGCGTTGAAGAAACGAGGGATTCACCCCTCCACTTT
TRBV27	NA	TRBD1	TRBJ1-5	CASSFNRGGPQHF	TGTGCCAGCAGTTTCAACAGGGGGGGGCCCCAGCATTTT
TRBV11-2	NA	NA	TRBJ2-7	CASSLDPEGLYEQYF	TGTGCCAGCAGCTTAGATCCAGAGGGACTCTACGAGCAGTACTTC
TRBV24-1	NA	TRBD2	TRBJ2-2	CATSEGLPNTGELFF	TGTGCCACCTCTGAGGGACTACCCAACACCGGGGAGCTGTTTTTT
TRBV12-3/TRBV12-4	NA	NA	TRBJ1-1	CASNRGLNTEAFF	TGTGCCAGCAATCGGGGGTTGAACACTGAAGCTTTCTTT
TRBV7-2	NA	NA	TRBJ2-7	CASSLGQGRGKYF	TGTGCCAGCAGCTTAGGTCAGGGGCGGGGGAAGTACTTC
TRBV2	NA	TRBD2	TRBJ2-3	CASSEQLAFGTDTQYF	TGTGCCAGCAGTGAACAACTAGCGTTTGGCACAGATACGCAGTATTTT
TRBV28	NA	NA	TRBJ1-2	CASRVQSGYTF	TGTGCCAGCAGGGTACAGTCCGGCTACACCTTC
TRBV10-3	NA	NA	TRBJ2-7	CAISPGVPSNEQYF	TGTGCCATCAGTCCAGGGGTCCCATCCAACGAGCAGTACTTC
TRBV3-1/TRBV3-2	NA	TRBD1	TRBJ2-7	CASSQDTRGQGNEQYF	TGTGCCAGCAGCCAAGATACTCGGGGACAGGGGAACGAGCAGTACTTC
TRBV2	NA	NA	TRBJ1-1	CASRYRWSAILGTEAFF	TGTGCCAGCAGATACAGGTGGTCGGCTATTTTAGGCACTGAAGCTTTCTTT
TRBV14	once	NA	TRBJ1-2	CASSQGARYYGYTF	TGTGCCAGCAGCCAAGGAGCCAGGTACTATGGCTACACCTTC
TRBV5-1	NA	TRBD2	TRBJ2-3	CASSLIRAGGPDTQYF	TGCGCCAGCAGCTTGATTCGGGCGGGAGGCCCAGATACGCAGTATTTT
TRBV12-3/TRBV12-4	NA	NA	TRBJ1-2	CASSLSANYGYTF	TGTGCCAGCAGTCTCAGCGCTAACTATGGCTACACCTTC
TRBV2	NA	TRBD1	TRBJ1-1	CASTRDRVGTEAFF	TGTGCCAGCACCCGGGACAGGGTCGGGACTGAAGCTTTCTTT
TRBV11-2	few	TRBD1	TRBJ1-5	CASSLTGQGSQPQHF	TGTGCCAGCAGCTTAACGGGACAGGGCAGTCAGCCCCAGCATTTT
TRBV5-1	NA	NA	TRBJ1-6	CASSLRSLDSPLHF	TGCGCCAGCAGCTTGAGGAGCCTTGATTCACCCCTCCACTTT
TRBV19	NA	TRBD1	TRBJ1-5	CASSIGDRGRYQPQHF	TGTGCCAGTAGTATAGGGGACAGGGGAAGGTATCAGCCCCAGCATTTT
TRBV7-2	few	NA	TRBJ1-1	CASSFLGTEAFF	TGTGCCAGCAGCTTCCTAGGCACTGAAGCTTTCTTT